This entry concerns a single TCR beta chain. Its target is not known. This record belongs to a study of T cells expressing NK-cell markers. Across the whole study: It was sorted CD3+CD56-NKG2C+, CD3+CD56+NKG2C- and CD3+CD56+NKG2C+ T cells that provided the TCR beta repertoires. Seropositivity for HCMV was found in seven of the eight sequenced donors, with one seronegative. Overall study findings and caveats: Dominant NKG2C+ clonotypes in roughly 6 donors made up roughly 1.0-7.0% of CD8+ T cells.

The CDR3 loop spans 14 amino acids. Germline V gives CDR1 LNHNV, CDR2 YYDKDF (reference sequence). It was by 5'RACE template switching with UMIs that TCR beta cDNA was made. TCRdb re-called the 5' RACE reads; one entry per CDR3 protein, DNA not given. Its listing shows about 380,000 distinct CDR3 sequences. Material: blood T cells: a sorted CD56 or NKG2C T cell subset, CD4+ or CD8+ T cells, or bulk PBMC T cells (not recorded which). V is TRBV15 and J is TRBJ1-1. The receptor was derived from a man aged 18-70 years in good health. CDR3 protein: CATSRKGPDTEAFF. Using reference TRBV15 and TRBJ1-1 for the parts outside the CDR3, the full variable domain is DAMVIQNPRYQVTQFGKPVTLSCSQTLNHNVMYWYQQKSSQAPKLLFHYYDKDFNNEADTPDNFQSRRPNTSFCFLDIRSPGLGDTAMYLCATSRKGPDTEAFFGQGTRLTVV.